This TCR beta chain derives from a study of identifying expanded T cells in peripheral blood. This CDR3 comprises 15 residues. With 1 base removed from V and 2 bases from J, the gap between germline ends came to 12 bases. The germline gives CDR1 SGHVS, CDR2 FQNEAQ. Sequencing used immunoSEQ multiplex PCR; TCRdb keeps in-frame clones, though not all of them. The sample consists of roughly 120,000 clones, 88% of them appearing once. Material: blood. This TCR came from a person aged 18 to 70 in good health. V is TRBV7-8 and J is TRBJ2-7; weak D call: TRBD1 (6 bases). The CDR3 DNA follows: TGTGCCAGCAGCTTAGGTAATACAGGGCCCTACGAGCAGTACTTC. Its translation is CASSLGNTGPYEQYF.